One TCR beta chain is described in this entry. Collection occurred without any documented infections or immune events in donors. This sample is drawn from a study of identifying expanded T cells in peripheral blood. Using immunoSEQ multiplex PCR, the repertoire was profiled, and TCRdb retains in-frame clones only, with some absent. Of about 130,000 clones listed, 65% to 90% are singletons. Material for sequencing was blood. This TCR was recovered from a person aged 18 to 69 in good health.

The CDR3 sequence is CASSQDFVVVGGKAFF. The CDR3, as DNA: TGCGCCAGCAGCCAAGATTTTGTAGTAGTAGGGGGCAAAGCTTTCTTT. This chain uses TRBV4-3 with TRBJ1-1; the match to TRBD1 covers 7 bases. The germline V gene encodes CDR1 LGHNA and CDR2 YSLEER. The V segment lost 0 bases and the J segment 9 bases; nucleotides outside the gene matches: 13. The CDR3 totals 16 residues.